A single T cell receptor beta chain is shown here with its context. The record originates from a study of blood T cell repertoires in COVID-19. Study at large: From the United States, Italy and Spain came samples of acute and convalescent COVID-19. From T cells, B-cell-depleted T cells, or PBMCs came the material, which was cDNA or gDNA.

The CDR3 has 12 residues. V was clipped by 6 bases and J by 14 bases, with 17 bases between them. The germline V gene has CDR1 LNHDA and CDR2 SQIVND (reference sequence). Seattle researchers signed up patients amid active infection and tracked them longitudinally. As originally analysed: Estimated nucleated cell counts came from reference gene primer amplification. Profiling relied on immunoSEQ multiplex PCR, and the TCRdb table lists in-frame clones only, not all of them. V, J and clone size are taken as reported in that table, and D and trimming were inferred from the DNA itself. The sample consists of approximately 180,000 clones, about 83% of them appearing once.

The source material was peripheral blood. This chain uses TRBV19 with TRBJ2-1; D call uncertain. This receptor was obtained from a person aged 65-85 years with COVID-19, enrolled during active disease. CDR3 amino acids: CASSPGSLRKFF. The CDR3 coding sequence is TGTGCCAGTAGCCCCGGGTCCTTAAGGAAGTTCTTC.